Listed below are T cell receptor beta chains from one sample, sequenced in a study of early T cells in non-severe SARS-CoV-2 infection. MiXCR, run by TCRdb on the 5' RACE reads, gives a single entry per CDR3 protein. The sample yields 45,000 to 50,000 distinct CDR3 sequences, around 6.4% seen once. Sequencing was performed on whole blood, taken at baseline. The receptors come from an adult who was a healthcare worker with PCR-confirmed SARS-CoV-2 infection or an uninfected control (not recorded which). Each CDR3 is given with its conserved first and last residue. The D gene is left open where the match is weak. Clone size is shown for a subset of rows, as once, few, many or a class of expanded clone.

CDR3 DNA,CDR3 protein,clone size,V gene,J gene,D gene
TGCAGTGCTACCAACTTGCCTGGGGGTGGCTACACCTTC,CSATNLPGGGYTF,NA,TRBV20-1,TRBJ1-2,NA
TGCAGTGCTAGTGGTCACGGCCACTACGAGCAGTACTTC,CSASGHGHYEQYF,NA,TRBV20-1,TRBJ2-7,NA
TGTGCCAGCAGTGACCTTGACCCCCTGAGTGAAAAACTGTTTTTT,CASSDLDPLSEKLFF,many,TRBV28,TRBJ1-4,NA
TGCGCCAGCAGCTTCAACTACCAAGAGACCCAGTACTTC,CASSFNYQETQYF,many,TRBV5-1,TRBJ2-5,NA
TGTGCCAGCAGCTCAGGGATGGTTGGGTGGAAGTACTTC,CASSSGMVGWKYF,NA,TRBV7-6,TRBJ2-5,NA
TGTGCCAGCAGCGGGACTCTAAACACCGGGGAGCTGTTTTTT,CASSGTLNTGELFF,NA,TRBV7-9,TRBJ2-2,NA
TGTGCCAGCAGCGGCCGGGCCAGGGTCATCGACGAGCAGTACTTC,CASSGRARVIDEQYF,many,TRBV11-2,TRBJ2-7,NA
TGTGCCAGCAGCTTAAGACGACAGGGTTCTACCTATGGCTACACCTTC,CASSLRRQGSTYGYTF,few,TRBV7-2,TRBJ1-2,TRBD1
TGTGCCAGCAGCCCGGACAGGGACTATGGCTACACCTTC,CASSPDRDYGYTF,many,TRBV5-4,TRBJ1-2,TRBD1
TGTGCCAGCAGCCCCGGGTTAGCGGGAGTTTCTTACAATGAGCAGTTCTTC,CASSPGLAGVSYNEQFF,few,TRBV6-5,TRBJ2-1,TRBD2
TGCAGTGCCGCGGGAGGGAGAACAGATACGCAGTATTTT,CSAAGGRTDTQYF,NA,TRBV20-1,TRBJ2-3,TRBD2
TGTGCCAGCACCGCAGGGGACCTTTTGAACACTGAAGCTTTCTTT,CASTAGDLLNTEAFF,NA,TRBV28,TRBJ1-1,NA
TGCAGTGCTAGTCAAGACTATGGCTACACCTTC,CSASQDYGYTF,many,TRBV20-1,TRBJ1-2,NA
TGTGCCAGCAGCCAAGGAGGCGGGAGGGGCCAAGAGACCCAGTACTTC,CASSQGGGRGQETQYF,few,TRBV4-2,TRBJ2-5,TRBD2
TGTGCCAGCAGCTTAAGGGGACTAGCGGGAGGCTCGTACAATGAGCAGTTCTTC,CASSLRGLAGGSYNEQFF,many,TRBV11-2,TRBJ2-1,TRBD2
TGTGCCAGCAGCCCGAGCGGGAGGGCCGGCGGGGAGCTGTTTTTT,CASSPSGRAGGELFF,NA,TRBV7-3,TRBJ2-2,TRBD2
TGTGCCAGCAGCTCCCGGCGGGAGGGCCGCGAGACCCAGTACTTC,CASSSRREGRETQYF,few,TRBV5-6,TRBJ2-5,TRBD2
TGTGCCAGTTCCTATACGGTCGGGGAAAAACTGTTTTTT,CASSYTVGEKLFF,many,TRBV27,TRBJ1-4,NA
TGTGCCAGCAGTTTATCCGGGTACGAGCAGTACTTC,CASSLSGYEQYF,many,TRBV12-3/TRBV12-4,TRBJ2-7,NA
TGCAGTGCTAGATCCCCCCGGGTAAGGGGCCATGAGCAGTTCTTC,CSARSPRVRGHEQFF,few,TRBV20-1,TRBJ2-1,NA
TGCAGCGTGGAAGCGGGAGGGCCGCTATCGAATGAGCAGTTCTTC,CSVEAGGPLSNEQFF,many,TRBV29-1,TRBJ2-1,TRBD2
TGCAGTGCTAGATCGTCTCTAGCCAAAAACATTCAGTACTTC,CSARSSLAKNIQYF,NA,TRBV20-1,TRBJ2-4,NA
TGTGCCAGCAGCAAAGAACTCAGGAACACCATATATTTT,CASSKELRNTIYF,few,TRBV21-1,TRBJ1-3,NA
TGTGCCAGCAGTATTTCCTACGAGCAGTACTTC,CASSISYEQYF,many,TRBV28,TRBJ2-7,NA
TGTGCCAGCAGCTTATCCCCAGATACGCAGTATTTT,CASSLSPDTQYF,many,TRBV7-8,TRBJ2-3,NA
TGTGCCAGCAGTAGACGGACAGAGATTGGGTACTTC,CASSRRTEIGYF,few,TRBV28,TRBJ2-4,NA
TGCAGCGTTGAATCCCCTTACAATGAGCAGTTCTTC,CSVESPYNEQFF,many,TRBV29-1,TRBJ2-1,NA